This record concerns one T cell receptor beta chain sequence. Its specificity is unknown. The repertoire was sequenced with immunoSEQ multiplex PCR; TCRdb's copy has only in-frame clones and lacks some. The table shows about 85,000 clones, with about 91% occurring only once. This record comes from a study of graft-versus-host responses after intestinal transplantation. Study details: Recipients received multivisceral, liver-intestinal, or isolated intestinal transplants.

CDR3 length: 13 residues. Trimming left V 7 bases short and J 2 bases short, with 12 bases between. Germline values: CDR1 SGHNT, CDR2 YENEEA. The starting material was unstimulated CD8+ T cells sorted from spleen or lymph node cells, obtained before transplant. The receptor comes from a human donor who was the organ donor for an intestinal transplant. J is TRBJ2-7 and V is TRBV11-3; D possibly corresponds to TRBD1 (6 bases). CDR3 nucleotides: TGTGCCAGCACTTCCAGGGGCGCCTACGAGCAGTACTTC. Translation gives CASTSRGAYEQYF.